This TCR beta chain was profiled in a study of shared clonotypes between healthy human individuals. Some clones are missing from TCRdb's copy, which holds only in-frame ones; the method was immunoSEQ multiplex PCR. The sample includes over a million clones, around 95% of them seen just once. Germline CDR1 is MNHNS and CDR2 is SASEGT. V was clipped by 2 bases and J by 1 base, with 18 bases between them. The CDR3 is made up of 19 amino acids. The rearrangement joins TRBV6-1 to TRBJ2-6, with no clear D. The receptor's source is a young man in good health. Material: naive CD4+ T cells sorted from blood. Subset defined: CD45RA+ positively selected. For the CDR3, the DNA is TGTGCCAGCAGTGAATGGCCCCGTTCTTCTTTTTCTGGGGCCAACGTCCTGACTTTC. Residues: CASSEWPRSSFSGANVLTF.